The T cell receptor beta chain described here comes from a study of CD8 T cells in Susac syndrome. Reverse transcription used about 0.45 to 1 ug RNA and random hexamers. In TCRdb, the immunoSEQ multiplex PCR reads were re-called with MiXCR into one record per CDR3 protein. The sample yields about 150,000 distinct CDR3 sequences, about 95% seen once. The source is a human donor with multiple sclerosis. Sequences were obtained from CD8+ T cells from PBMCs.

The CDR3 spells CASSQDRSGGTGELFF. CDR3 nucleotide sequence: TGTGCCAGCAGCCAAGATCGAAGTGGGGGAACCGGGGAGCTGTTTTTT. The rearrangement uses TRBV3-1 and TRBJ2-2; D may correspond to TRBD1 or TRBD2 (5 bases each). This CDR3 comprises 16 residues. V lost 0 bases to trimming and J lost 5 bases, with 13 bases between them. Germline V CDR1 and CDR2: LGHDT, YNNKEL (reference sequence).